This T cell receptor beta chain is drawn from a study of T-cell reconstitution after alpha-beta-depleted transplantation in children. Study conclusions and caveats: T-cell numbers and diversity one year post-transplant derived largely from freshly generated T cells.

The CDR3 is 14 amino acids. Looked up from germline, CDR1 is GTSNPN and CDR2 is SVGIG (reference sequence). With V trimmed by 3 bases and J by 4 bases, 5 bases remained unmatched. Library preparation (for TCRbeta) was performed with unique molecular identifiers. Each CDR3 protein is one row after TCRdb ran MiXCR on the PCR reads. The table has approximately 1,000,000 distinct CDR3 sequences, roughly 29% seen once; the top ten hold 25% to 35%. Regarding this clonotype: Antigen specificity is unknown.

The TCR was taken from a boy younger than two who had a stem cell transplant for SCID, so the T cells may come from the graft donor. The sample consisted of PBMCs, mostly from graft donor cells, taken 360 days after TCRalphabeta/CD19-depleted stem cell transplant. V is TRBV30 and J is TRBJ2-3, with TRBD2 identical over 9 bases. This chain's CDR3 is CAWRRGGGADTQYF. In nucleotides, the CDR3 is TGTGCCTGGAGGCGCGGCGGGGGGGCAGATACGCAGTATTTT.